This TCR beta chain was profiled in a study of human T cells and chemical hapten exposure. The study, taken as a whole, reports: Expanded TCRs created a significantly greater count of big CDR3 similarity clusters than controls did. TCRs at high frequency, those above 1 in 1000, did not change with DPC sensitization.

Documented time point: patch test 3, about 24 weeks after DPC sensitization. Described treatment: therapeutic diphenylcyclopropenone sensitization with weekly scalp DPC. Blood sampling occurred before each patch-test application. Concerning this clonotype itself: Its antigen is as yet unknown.

Trimming at V came to 4 bases and at J to 1 base, leaving 5 bases not matched to a gene. In germline, CDR1 is SGHAT, CDR2 FQNNGV. CDR3 length: 16 residues. Each CDR3 protein is one row after TCRdb ran MiXCR on the RACE reads. The repertoire includes 150,000 to 200,000 distinct CDR3 sequences, about 27% of them detected once, and approximately 2.3% sits in the top ten. The source is a young woman with alopecia areata. Some clones in this sample may be carry-over from other donors' samples. The chain joins TRBV11-2 to TRBJ1-5, with 9 bases that match TRBD1. The sequenced sample was whole blood, obtained in connection with sensitization to the hapten diphenylcyclopropenone (DPC). The CDR3 is CASSSGQGKSNQPQHF. The DNA for the CDR3 is TGTGCCAGCAGCTCAGGACAGGGGAAAAGCAATCAGCCCCAGCATTTT.